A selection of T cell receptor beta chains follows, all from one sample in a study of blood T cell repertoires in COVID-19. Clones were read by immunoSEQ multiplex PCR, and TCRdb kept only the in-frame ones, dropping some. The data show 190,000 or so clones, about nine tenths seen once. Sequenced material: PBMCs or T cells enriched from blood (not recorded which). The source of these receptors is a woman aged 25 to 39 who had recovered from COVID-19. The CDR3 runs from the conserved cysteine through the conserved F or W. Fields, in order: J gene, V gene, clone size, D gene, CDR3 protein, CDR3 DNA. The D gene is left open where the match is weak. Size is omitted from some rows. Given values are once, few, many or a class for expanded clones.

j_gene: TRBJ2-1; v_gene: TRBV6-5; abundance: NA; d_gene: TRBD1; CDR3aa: CASSYLTGGRNEQFF; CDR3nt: TGTGCCAGCAGTTACTTGACAGGGGGCCGTAATGAGCAGTTCTTC
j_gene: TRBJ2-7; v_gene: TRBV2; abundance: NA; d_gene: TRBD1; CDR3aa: CASRSDRGNEQYF; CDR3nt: TGTGCCAGCAGGTCGGACAGGGGTAACGAGCAGTACTTC
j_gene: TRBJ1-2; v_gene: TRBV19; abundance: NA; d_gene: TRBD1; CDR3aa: CASSGQGYGYTF; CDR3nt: TGTGCCAGTAGCGGACAGGGGTATGGCTACACCTTC
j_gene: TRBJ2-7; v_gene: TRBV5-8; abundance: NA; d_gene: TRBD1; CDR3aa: CASSYTGGVNF; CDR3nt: TGTGCCAGCAGCTATACAGGGGGCGTAAACTTC
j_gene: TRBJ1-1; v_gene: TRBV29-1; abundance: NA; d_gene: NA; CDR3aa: CSVSQGNTEAFF; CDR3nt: TGCAGCGTCTCACAGGGGAACACTGAAGCTTTCTTT
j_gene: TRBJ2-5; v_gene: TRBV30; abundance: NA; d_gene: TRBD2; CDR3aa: CAWSVGGGAQETQYF; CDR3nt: TGTGCCTGGAGTGTGGGCGGGGGGGCTCAAGAGACCCAGTACTTC
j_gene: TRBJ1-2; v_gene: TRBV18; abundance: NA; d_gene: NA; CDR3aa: CASSPVVTESHGYGYTF; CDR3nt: TGTGCCAGCTCACCAGTGGTCACCGAAAGCCATGGCTATGGCTACACCTTC
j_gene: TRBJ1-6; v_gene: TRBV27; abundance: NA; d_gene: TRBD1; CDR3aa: CASSFRGHSPLHF; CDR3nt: TGTGCCAGCAGTTTCAGGGGGCATTCACCCCTCCACTTT
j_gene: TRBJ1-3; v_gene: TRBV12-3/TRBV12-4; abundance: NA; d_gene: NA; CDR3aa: CASSFGSGNTIYF; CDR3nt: TGTGCCAGCAGTTTCGGGTCTGGAAACACCATATATTTT
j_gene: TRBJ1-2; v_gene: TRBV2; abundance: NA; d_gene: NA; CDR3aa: CASSVSRGRDYGYTF; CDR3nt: TGTGCCAGCAGTGTTTCAAGGGGCAGAGACTATGGCTACACCTTC
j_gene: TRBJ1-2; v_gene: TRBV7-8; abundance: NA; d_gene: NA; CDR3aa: CASSFDGRELGYTF; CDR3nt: TGTGCCAGCAGCTTCGACGGACGGGAACTCGGCTACACCTTC
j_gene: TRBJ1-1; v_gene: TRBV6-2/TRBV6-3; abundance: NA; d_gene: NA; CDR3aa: CASGRVQTNTEAFF; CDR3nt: TGTGCCAGCGGCCGAGTACAGACGAACACTGAAGCTTTCTTT
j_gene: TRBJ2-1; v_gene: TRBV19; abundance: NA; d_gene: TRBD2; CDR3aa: CASSRGREGYNEQFF; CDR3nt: TGTGCCAGTAGTAGAGGGAGGGAAGGCTACAATGAGCAGTTCTTC
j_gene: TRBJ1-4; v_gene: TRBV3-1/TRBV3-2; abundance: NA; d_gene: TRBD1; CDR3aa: CASSQRDRGKTNEKLFF; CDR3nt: TGTGCCAGCAGCCAAAGGGACAGGGGCAAAACTAATGAAAAACTGTTTTTT
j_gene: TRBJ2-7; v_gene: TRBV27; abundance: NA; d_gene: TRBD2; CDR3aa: CASSLKGLAGVGTYEQYF; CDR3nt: TGTGCCAGCAGTTTAAAGGGGCTAGCGGGAGTAGGGACCTACGAGCAGTACTTC
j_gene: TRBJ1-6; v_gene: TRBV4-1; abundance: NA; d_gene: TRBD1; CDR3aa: CASSHAPGQYNSPLHF; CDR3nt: TGCGCCAGCAGCCATGCCCCGGGACAGTATAATTCACCCCTCCACTTT
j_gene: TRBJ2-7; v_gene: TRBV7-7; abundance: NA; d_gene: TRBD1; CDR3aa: CASSLTGQDYEQYF; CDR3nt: TGTGCTAGCAGCTTAACGGGACAGGACTACGAGCAGTACTTC
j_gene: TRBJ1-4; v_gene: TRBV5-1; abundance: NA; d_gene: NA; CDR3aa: CASSTGQTNEKLFF; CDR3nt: TGCGCCAGCAGCACCGGACAGACAAATGAAAAACTGTTTTTT
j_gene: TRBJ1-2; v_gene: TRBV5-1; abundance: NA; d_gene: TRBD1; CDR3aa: CASSVDRGNGYTF; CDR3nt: TGCGCCAGCAGCGTGGACAGGGGCAATGGCTACACCTTC
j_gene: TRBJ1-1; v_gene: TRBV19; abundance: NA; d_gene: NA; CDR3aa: CASTQGRRGNTEAFF; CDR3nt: TGTGCCAGTACACAGGGTAGGCGTGGGAACACTGAAGCTTTCTTT
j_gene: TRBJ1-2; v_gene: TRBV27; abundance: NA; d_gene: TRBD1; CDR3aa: CASSPDDRAGIYGYTF; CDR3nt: TGTGCCAGCAGTCCAGATGACAGGGCTGGAATCTATGGCTACACCTTC
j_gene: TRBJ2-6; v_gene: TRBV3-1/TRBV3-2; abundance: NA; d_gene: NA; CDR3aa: CASSQGSSGANVLTF; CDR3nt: TGTGCCAGCAGCCAAGGCAGCTCTGGGGCCAACGTCCTGACTTTC
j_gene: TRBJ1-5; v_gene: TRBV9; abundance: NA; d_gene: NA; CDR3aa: CASSVDQGYQPQHF; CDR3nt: TGTGCCAGCAGCGTAGACCAGGGGTATCAGCCCCAGCATTTT
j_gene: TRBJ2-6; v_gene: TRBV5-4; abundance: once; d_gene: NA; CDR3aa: CASSPGTELSGANVLTF; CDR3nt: TGTGCCAGCAGCCCCGGGACTGAGCTCTCTGGGGCCAACGTCCTGACTTTC
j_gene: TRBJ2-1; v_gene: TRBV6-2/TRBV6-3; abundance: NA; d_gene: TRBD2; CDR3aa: CASTPLGLANAEQFF; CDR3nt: TGTGCCAGCACCCCACTCGGACTAGCGAATGCTGAGCAGTTCTTC
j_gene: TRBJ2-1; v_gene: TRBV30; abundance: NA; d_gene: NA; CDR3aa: CAWSVAVANEQFF; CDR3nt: TGTGCCTGGAGTGTAGCAGTAGCCAATGAGCAGTTCTTC
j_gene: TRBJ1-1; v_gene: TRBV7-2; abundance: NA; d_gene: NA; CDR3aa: CASSLVRNTEAFF; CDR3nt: TGTGCCAGCAGCTTAGTGAGGAACACTGAAGCTTTCTTT
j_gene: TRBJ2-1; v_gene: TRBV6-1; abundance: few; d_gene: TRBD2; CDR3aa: CASTEGLAGAYNEQFF; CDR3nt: TGTGCCAGCACTGAGGGACTAGCGGGAGCGTACAATGAGCAGTTCTTC
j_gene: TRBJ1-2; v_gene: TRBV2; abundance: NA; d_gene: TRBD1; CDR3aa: CASSEGPGTGGYDGYTF; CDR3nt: TGTGCCAGCAGTGAAGGCCCCGGGACAGGGGGGTACGATGGCTACACCTTC
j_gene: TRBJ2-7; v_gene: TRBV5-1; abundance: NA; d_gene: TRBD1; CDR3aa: CASTTGNSYEQYF; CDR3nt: TGCGCCAGCACGACAGGGAACTCCTACGAGCAGTACTTC
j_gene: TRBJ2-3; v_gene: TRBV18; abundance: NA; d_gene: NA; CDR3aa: CASSPSTGGTDTQYF; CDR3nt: TGTGCCAGCTCACCAAGTACAGGTGGGACAGATACGCAGTATTTT
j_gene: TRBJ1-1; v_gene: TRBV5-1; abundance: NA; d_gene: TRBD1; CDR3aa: CASSLDRGLGTEAFF; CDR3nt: TGCGCCAGCAGCTTGGACAGGGGGCTGGGCACTGAAGCTTTCTTT
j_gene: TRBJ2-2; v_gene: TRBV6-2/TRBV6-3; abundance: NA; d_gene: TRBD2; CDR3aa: CASSYSSGSTGELFF; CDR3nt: TGTGCCAGCAGTTACTCTAGCGGGAGCACCGGGGAGCTGTTTTTT
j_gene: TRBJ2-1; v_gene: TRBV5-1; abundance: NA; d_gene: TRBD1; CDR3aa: CASSFPDRGQYNEQFF; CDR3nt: TGCGCCAGCAGCTTCCCCGACAGGGGGCAGTACAATGAGCAGTTCTTC
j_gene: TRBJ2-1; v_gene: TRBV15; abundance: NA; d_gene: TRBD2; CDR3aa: CATSRDSKPGTSAYNEQFF; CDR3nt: TGTGCCACCAGCAGAGATTCAAAGCCCGGGACTAGCGCGTACAATGAGCAGTTCTTC
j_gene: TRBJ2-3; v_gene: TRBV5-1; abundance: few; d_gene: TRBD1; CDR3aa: CASSVGQGSTDTQYF; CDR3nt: TGCGCCAGCAGCGTAGGACAGGGAAGCACAGATACGCAGTATTTT
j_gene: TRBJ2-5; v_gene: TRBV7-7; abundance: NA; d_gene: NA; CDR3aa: CASSSGRGSETQYF; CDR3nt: TGTGCCAGCAGCTCTGGACGGGGGTCGGAGACCCAGTACTTC
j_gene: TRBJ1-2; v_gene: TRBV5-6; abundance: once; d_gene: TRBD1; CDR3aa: CASSLATGGILDYGYTF; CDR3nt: TGTGCCAGCAGCTTGGCGACAGGGGGGATCCTGGACTATGGCTACACCTTC
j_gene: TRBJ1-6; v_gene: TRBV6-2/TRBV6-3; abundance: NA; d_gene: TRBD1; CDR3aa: CASSPADRGIDAYNSPLHF; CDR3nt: TGTGCCAGCAGTCCGGCAGACAGGGGCATTGACGCCTATAATTCACCCCTCCACTTT
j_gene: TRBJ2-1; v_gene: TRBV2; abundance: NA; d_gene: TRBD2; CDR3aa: CASSEVAGGYNEQFF; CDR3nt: TGTGCCAGCAGTGAGGTAGCGGGGGGTTACAATGAGCAGTTCTTC
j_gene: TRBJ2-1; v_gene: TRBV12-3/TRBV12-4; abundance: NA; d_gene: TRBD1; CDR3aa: CAAGTEFSGEQFF; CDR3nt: TGTGCGGCCGGGACAGAATTTTCGGGTGAGCAGTTCTTC
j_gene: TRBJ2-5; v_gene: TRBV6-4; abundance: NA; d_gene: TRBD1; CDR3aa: CASSEGQGTQETQYF; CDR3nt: TGTGCCAGCAGTGAGGGACAGGGGACCCAAGAGACCCAGTACTTC
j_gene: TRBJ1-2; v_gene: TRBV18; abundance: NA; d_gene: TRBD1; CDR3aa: CASSPGTVSNYGYTF; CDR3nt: TGTGCCAGCTCACCCGGGACAGTCTCTAACTATGGCTACACCTTC
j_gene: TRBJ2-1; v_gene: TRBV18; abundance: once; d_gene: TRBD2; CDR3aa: CASSRNPVSGRHNEQFF; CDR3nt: TGTGCCAGCTCCCGCAACCCCGTAAGCGGGAGGCATAATGAGCAGTTCTTC
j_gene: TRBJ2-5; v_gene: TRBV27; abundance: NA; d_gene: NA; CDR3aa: CASSPRTAARETQYF; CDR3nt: TGTGCCAGCAGTCCCAGGACAGCGGCAAGGGAGACCCAGTACTTC
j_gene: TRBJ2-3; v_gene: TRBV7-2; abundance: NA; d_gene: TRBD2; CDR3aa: CASSLEREVRNTQYF; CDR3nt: TGTGCCAGCAGCTTAGAGCGGGAGGTCCGAAATACGCAGTATTTT
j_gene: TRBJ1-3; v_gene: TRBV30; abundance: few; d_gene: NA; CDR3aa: CAWLTGAGNTIYF; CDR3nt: TGTGCCTGGCTGACAGGCGCGGGAAACACCATATATTTT
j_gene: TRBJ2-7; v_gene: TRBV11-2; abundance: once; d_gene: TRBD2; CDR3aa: CASSLVAGVNEQYF; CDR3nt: TGTGCCAGCAGCTTAGTAGCGGGAGTAAACGAGCAGTACTTC
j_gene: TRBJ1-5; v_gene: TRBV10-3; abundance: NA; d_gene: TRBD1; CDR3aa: CAISNRGGWAQPQHF; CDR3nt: TGTGCCATCAGTAACAGGGGAGGTTGGGCACAGCCCCAGCATTTT
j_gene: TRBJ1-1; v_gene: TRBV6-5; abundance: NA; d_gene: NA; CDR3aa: CASLRGVNTEAFF; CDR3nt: TGTGCCAGCCTCAGGGGAGTGAACACTGAAGCTTTCTTT
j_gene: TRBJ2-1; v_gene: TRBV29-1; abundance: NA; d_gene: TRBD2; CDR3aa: CSYHRVAGGGNEQFF; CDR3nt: TGCAGCTACCATAGAGTAGCGGGGGGCGGAAATGAGCAGTTCTTC
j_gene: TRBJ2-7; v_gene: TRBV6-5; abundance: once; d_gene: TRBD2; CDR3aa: CASHIGTSGSYEQYF; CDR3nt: TGTGCCAGTCATATCGGGACTAGCGGATCCTACGAGCAGTACTTC
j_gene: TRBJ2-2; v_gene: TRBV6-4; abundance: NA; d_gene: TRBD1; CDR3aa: CASSDEGQGNTGELFF; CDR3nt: TGTGCCAGCAGTGATGAGGGACAGGGAAACACCGGGGAGCTGTTTTTT
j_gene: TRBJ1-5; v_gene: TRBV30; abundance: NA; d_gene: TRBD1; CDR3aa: CAWRDRDSNQPQHF; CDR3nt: TGTGCCTGGAGGGACAGGGACAGCAATCAGCCCCAGCATTTT
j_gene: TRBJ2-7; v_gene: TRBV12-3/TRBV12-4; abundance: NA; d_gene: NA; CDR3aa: CASSFQGYEQYF; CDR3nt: TGTGCCAGCAGTTTTCAGGGGTACGAGCAGTACTTC
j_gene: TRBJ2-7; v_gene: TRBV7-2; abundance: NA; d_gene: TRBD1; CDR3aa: CASSLVGQGFYEQYF; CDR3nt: TGTGCCAGCAGCTTAGTGGGACAGGGGTTCTACGAGCAGTACTTC
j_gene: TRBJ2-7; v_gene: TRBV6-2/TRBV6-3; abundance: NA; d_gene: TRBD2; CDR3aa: CASSYFQRGAYEQYF; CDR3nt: TGTGCCAGCAGTTACTTCCAGCGGGGGGCCTACGAGCAGTACTTC
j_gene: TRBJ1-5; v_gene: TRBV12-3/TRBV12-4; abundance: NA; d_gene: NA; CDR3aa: CASRGSSQQPQHF; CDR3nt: TGTGCCAGCAGGGGCAGCTCTCAACAGCCCCAGCATTTT
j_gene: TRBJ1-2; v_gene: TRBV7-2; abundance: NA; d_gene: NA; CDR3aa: CASRFTGRVDGYTF; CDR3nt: TGTGCCAGCAGGTTTACAGGAAGGGTAGATGGCTACACCTTC
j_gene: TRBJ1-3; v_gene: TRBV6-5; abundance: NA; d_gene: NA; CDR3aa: CASSYSRGSGNTIYF; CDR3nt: TGTGCCAGCAGTTACTCAAGAGGGTCGGGAAACACCATATATTTT